Listed here are 9 T cell receptor beta chains from one sample, sequenced in a study of blood T cell repertoires in COVID-19. The table came from immunoSEQ multiplex PCR; TCRdb's copy has only in-frame clones and leaves some out. Altogether 200,000 to 250,000 clones are present, 84% being singletons, with the ten largest covering around 13%. The specimen was peripheral blood. The source is a human donor in a cohort sampled during active COVID-19.

This chain's CDR3 is CASSPSTGYEQYF. CDR3 bases: TGTGCCAGCTCACCCTCGACAGGCTACGAGCAGTACTTC. The chain couples TRBV18 to TRBJ2-7; tentative D call: TRBD1 (6 bases). Trimming removed 3 bases from V and 3 bases from J, with 9 bases in between. Germline lookup yields CDR1 KGHSH and CDR2 LQKENI. The CDR3 runs 13 residues. The full variable domain, in which reference TRBV18 and TRBJ2-7 provide the parts outside the CDR3, is NAGVMQNPRHLVRRRGQEARLRCSPMKGHSHVYWYRQLPEEGLKFMVYLQKENIIDESGMPKERFSAEFPKEGPSILRIQQVVRGDSAAYFCASSPSTGYEQYFGPGTRLTVT.

This clone has only a few counts. V gene TRBV18 combines with J gene TRBJ1-3, with D possibly matching TRBD1 (6 bases). Trimming stripped 1 base from V and 3 bases from J, with 13 bases between. The CDR3 contains 16 residues. Germline V CDR1 and CDR2: KGHSH, LQKENI. CDR3 region: CASSPRLRGYGNTIYF. CDR3 DNA: TGTGCCAGCTCACCACGCCTCAGGGGCTATGGAAACACCATATATTTT.

The gene calls are TRBV7-8 and TRBJ1-3; TRBD1 agrees at 7 bases. With 2 bases clipped from V and 3 bases from J, the junction kept 1 base outside the gene matches. The germline V gene has CDR1 SGHVS and CDR2 FQNEAQ. The CDR3 is 14 residues long. The CDR3 nucleotides are TGTGCCAGCAGCTTACCAGGGGGTGGAAACACCATATATTTT. Its protein product is CASSLPGGGNTIYF.

V gene TRBV19 combines with J gene TRBJ2-3; the match to TRBD2 covers 14 bases. The CDR3 totals 19 residues. Unmatched junction bases numbered 13, after V lost 5 bases and J lost 3 bases. Germline-derived CDR1 and CDR2 are LNHDA and SQIVND (reference sequence). The CDR3 is CASSGLAGGSPRVTDTQYF. Here the CDR3 DNA reads TGTGCCAGTAGTGGACTAGCGGGAGGCTCCCCAAGAGTGACAGATACGCAGTATTTT.

This CDR3 is CASSPEGAAYNEQFF. CDR3 bases: TGCGCCAGCAGCCCCGAAGGAGCGGCCTACAATGAGCAGTTCTTC. J is TRBJ2-1 and V is TRBV5-1, with D tentatively TRBD2 (5 bases). The CDR3 is made up of 15 amino acids. Germline V lookup: CDR1 SGHRS, CDR2 YFSETQ. With 4 bases removed from V and 2 bases from J, the gap between germline ends came to 13 bases.

The chain uses TRBV7-2 and TRBJ2-1, with 14 bases lining up with TRBD2. This CDR3 region has 15 residues. CDR1 is SGHTA and CDR2 is FQGNSA in the germline V gene. Trimming at V came to 4 bases and at J to 8 bases, leaving 4 bases not matched to a gene. The CDR3 bases are TGTGCCAGCAGCTCGGGACTAGCGGGAGTCTATGAGCAGTTCTTC. It encodes CASSSGLAGVYEQFF.

V and J are TRBV4-2 and TRBJ2-1; 10 bases are shared with TRBD2. The CDR3 consists of 15 residues. V was pared by 1 base and J by 8 bases, with 5 bases of the junction left unmatched. CDR1 is LGHNA and CDR2 is YNFKEQ in the germline V gene. The CDR3 spells CASSQVLAGAYEQFF. CDR3 bases: TGTGCCAGCAGCCAAGTCCTAGCGGGAGCCTATGAGCAGTTCTTC.

The chain employs TRBV10-3 and TRBJ2-2, with D perhaps matching TRBD1 (6 bases). Trimming removed 4 bases from V and 3 bases from J, with 18 bases in between. CDR3 length equals 17 residues. CDR1 ENHRY and CDR2 SYGVKD come from the germline V gene. CDR3 nucleotides: TGTGCCATCAGTGCGCCAAAACAGGGCTTTGACACCGGGGAGCTGTTTTTT. This codes for CAISAPKQGFDTGELFF.

CDR3: CASSHTMGDSHYNEQFF. CDR3 nucleotides: TGTGCCAGCAGCCACACCATGGGGGACTCGCACTACAATGAGCAGTTCTTC. V gene TRBV3-1 (or the pseudogene TRBV3-2) combines with J gene TRBJ2-1, with D possibly matching TRBD2 (6 bases). The CDR3 is made up of 17 amino acids. Germline V gene sequence: CDR1 LGHDT, CDR2 YNNKEL (reference sequence). V was trimmed by 3 bases and J by 3 bases, leaving 18 bases between them.